This T cell receptor beta chain derives from a study of shared clonotypes between healthy human individuals. The study, taken as a whole, reports: As a rule, naive subsets had a larger estimated richness than memory subsets.

The CDR3 has 13 residues. The V end was cut by 5 bases, the J end by 4 bases, with 11 bases between. Germline CDR1 KGHSH, CDR2 LQKENI. A remark on this clone: Its antigen is unidentified.

The data were produced by immunoSEQ multiplex PCR, yet TCRdb's version contains in-frame clones alone and is incomplete. This sample carries a few million clones, more than 85% of them seen once, and the ten largest clones take about 0.39%. Healthy adults negative for HIV, lacking recent acute infections or vaccinations, served as donors. CD45RA-negative memory and CD45RA+ naive subsets were split from the CD4+ cells. This sequence was found in a man aged 18 to 30 in good health. Some clones in this sample may be carry-over from other donors' samples. The chain uses TRBV18 and TRBJ1-2; no clear D. Sequencing was performed on naive CD4+ T cells from PBMCs. The subset here: CD45RA+ positively selected. CDR3 in amino acids: CASSSPVGYGYTF. For the CDR3, the DNA is TGTGCCAGCTCATCCCCGGTTGGCTATGGCTACACCTTC. The variable domain in full, completed from reference TRBV18 and TRBJ1-2, reads NAGVMQNPRHLVRRRGQEARLRCSPMKGHSHVYWYRQLPEEGLKFMVYLQKENIIDESGMPKERFSAEFPKEGPSILRIQQVVRGDSAAYFCASSSPVGYGYTFGSGTRLTVV.